This T cell receptor (beta chain) emerged from a study of blood T cell repertoires in COVID-19. Study information: Sites in the United States, Italy and Spain provided acute and convalescent COVID-19 samples. The cDNA or gDNA used as material had been derived from T cells, B-cell-depleted T cells, or PBMCs.

Followed longitudinally, the Seattle patients had been enrolled during active infection. The CDR3 length is 16 residues. CDR1 and CDR2 (germline): LNHDA, SQIVND (reference sequence). J was trimmed by 3 bases and V by 7 bases; bases with no gene match: 12. Per the study methods: Nucleated cell counts were estimated from reference gene primer amplification. The repertoire was sequenced with immunoSEQ multiplex PCR; TCRdb's copy has only in-frame clones and lacks some. The D gene and trimming were derived from the DNA, and the V and J assignments and clone size from that table. The sample includes around 150,000 clones, approximately 86% of them seen just once.

The chain combines TRBV19 with TRBJ1-5; 7 bases line up with TRBD1. Sequencing used peripheral blood. This receptor was identified in a middle-aged woman with COVID-19, enrolled during active disease. The CDR3 DNA reads as TGTGCCAGTATCAACCGACAGGGTCTGAACAATCAGCCCCAGCATTTT. It yields the protein CASINRQGLNNQPQHF.